This T cell receptor (beta chain) was sequenced for a study of T cell responses to AZD1222 COVID-19 vaccine (dated by TCRdb to the early 2020s). Some background on the complete study: A total of just over 230 trial participants underwent TCR sequencing, of whom 207 received two doses of AZD1222 and about 25 received two doses of the MenACWY control vaccine. Trial participants were enrolled by age into subgroups of 18-55, 56-69 and 70-plus years, and about 150, 27 and 61 TCR-sequenced participants, respectively, were included in these subgroups.

Summary of the overall study and its limitations: Epitopes outside the regions mutated in the B.1.351 and B.1.1.7 variants were reportedly recognized by nearly half of the unique spike-specific TCRs. Because no day 14 peak-response samples were available, repertoires were characterized only after the peak T cell response. Conclusions about previously exposed vaccinees are limited because only 6 or 7 AZD1222 recipients were SARS-CoV-2 seropositive at baseline. CD4 TCRs associated with the vaccine covered the entire spike protein, and the dominant responses were in regions 160-218 and 743-854. Spike-specific TCR breadth and depth rose significantly after two AZD1222 doses compared with day 0 and with MenACWY recipients. Most participants were white British and females outnumbered males, and the authors suggested that clonal diversity may have been underestimated. The 56-69-year group was small, and its depth increase did not reach significance, likely because of low power.

The intended sense of this specimen's time point label: about 28 days (+/-7) after the second vaccine dose. AZD1222 recipients whose second dose came at about 4 weeks and those whose second dose came at about 12 weeks were combined into one group, since spike-specific TCR depth and breadth did not differ between the two schedules. Vaccinee samples came from UK trials COV001 and COV002, including a single-blind randomized controlled phase 2/3 trial of AZD1222 (ChAdOx1 nCoV-19) in healthy adults. Trial participant PBMC samples were collected at day 0 and day 28 after the second dose for TCRbeta chain sequencing. Of note for this clone: Its antigen remains undetermined. Nothing much larger sits one base from this clone, and base qualities are not available.

The germline V gene specifies SGHRS as CDR1 and YFSETQ as CDR2. The CDR3 holds 14 amino acids from the cysteine to the phenylalanine. Solely the CDR3 DNA is kept, with 42 bases framed from the first base. V gives up 0 bases and J gives up 1 base, and the segment between their germline ends measures 7 bases. The CDR3 regions of human TCRbeta chains were analyzed by immunosequencing. As for the original processing: TCRs in the repertoires were compared against a reference library of SARS-CoV-2-specific TCRs that had been generated with the MIRA antigen-specificity platform. Breadth was defined as the fraction of unique TCRs that were SARS-CoV-2-associated. Depth was defined as the fraction of total T cells that were SARS-CoV-2-associated. Using the MIRA data, each spike-specific TCR was assigned both to the spike region to which the TCR was reactive and to a CD4 or CD8 class. Log10-transformed breadth and depth values were compared by one-way ANOVA with Sidak's multiple comparisons tests. This is the immuneACCESS table as TCRdb keeps it, with only in-frame sequences that have V and J called. A part of the clones is gone; compared with another copy, unresolved V genes explain less than half, and the rest is unexplained. The V and J calls and clone size come from that table; D and trimming were worked out from the DNA. The sample table shows 50,000 to 65,000 clones, and about four fifths are seen once. The ten largest clones add up to 20% to 30% of the sample.

The sequence links TRBV5-1 to TRBJ1-1; TRBD1 could be the D gene, as 5 bases match. The sequence derives from an adult who received the AZD1222 COVID-19 vaccine. The sample consisted of peripheral blood, taken 28 days after the second AZD1222 dose. At the DNA level, the sequence is TGCGCCAGCAGCTTGGGACAGCAGAACACTGAAGCTTTCTTT. Protein translation: CASSLGQQNTEAFF. The entire variable domain, with the stretches around the CDR3 drawn from the reference TRBV5-1 and TRBJ1-1 proteins, is KAGVTQTPRYLIKTRGQQVTLSCSPISGHRSVSWYQQTPGQGLQFLFEYFSETQRNKGNFPGRFSGRQFSNSRSEMNVSTLELGDSALYLCASSLGQQNTEAFFGQGTRLTVV.